The subject of this entry is one T cell receptor beta chain. The antigen is undetermined. Sequencing used immunoSEQ multiplex PCR; TCRdb keeps in-frame clones, though not all of them. The sample gives about 76,000 clones, around 78% of which show up once; roughly 35% is in the top ten. The entry originates in a study of cytotoxic CD8 clonotypes in ibrutinib-treated CLL. The germline CDR1 and CDR2 sequences are MNHEY and SMNVEV (reference sequence). The CDR3 sequence is 14 residues long. Trimming left V 5 bases short and J 6 bases short, with 13 bases between. General study points: Clonality measured at baseline exceeded age-matched healthy donors, tracking circulating CD8+ T-cell counts.

This chain connects TRBV27 to TRBJ2-2; a possible D gene is TRBD1 (6 bases). This clonotype was sampled from a human donor with chronic lymphocytic leukemia. The specimen comprised PBMCs, sampled after 24 months of ibrutinib treatment. The CDR3 protein is CASSANRVAGELFF. Written as DNA, the CDR3 is TGTGCCAGCAGTGCTAACAGGGTGGCCGGGGAGCTGTTTTTT.